This T cell receptor beta chain was sequenced during a study of T-cell memory formation after mild COVID-19 (dated by TCRdb to the early 2020s). Describing the broader study: TCR sequence clusters from the two donors were found to be largely donor specific. In a couple of donors, T-cell clones that expanded and contracted after mild COVID-19 were followed by sequencing TCRalpha and TCRbeta repertoires longitudinally. The cohort comprised two young, previously healthy adult volunteers, one female and one male. Results the study describes overall, beyond this receptor: The detection of some responding clones in pre-infection memory suggests that pre-existing cross-reactive memory T cells joined the SARS-CoV-2 response. Clones contracting from day 15 to 85 had balanced CD4/CD8 phenotypes, while a second wave expanding from day 15 to 37 was biased towards CD4+. SARS-CoV-2 specificity was not confirmed for the second-wave clones peaking on day 37. The study included only a couple of mild cases, and larger cohorts that include severe cases with pre-infection samples were judged to be necessary. Contracting CD4+ clones appeared mostly in the CM and EM memory subsets, whereas CD8+ clones were enriched in EMRA.

The sequencer was an Illumina NovaSeq 6000. TCRalpha and TCRbeta cDNA libraries were built by 5'RACE with constant-segment primers, adding sample barcodes and unique molecular identifiers. RNA was extracted from every sample with Trizol reagent. Amplification of the libraries took two PCR steps, and the second step added a second sample barcode plus Illumina TruSeq adapters. Sequencing of the libraries was done on an Illumina NovaSeq, producing 2 x 150 bp paired-end reads. In the paper's pipeline: Demultiplexing of reads and collapsing into UMI-guided consensus sequences were performed with migec v1.2.7. With mixcr v2.1.11, UMI consensuses were aligned to TRA and TRB V and J templates and assembled into clonotypes. A clonotype was counted as expanded or contracted only when both edgeR and NoisET called the clonotype significant, with the noise models trained on biological replicates. edgeR calls used a false discovery rate-adjusted p below 0.01 and a log2 fold-change threshold of 1. As an exploratory analysis of dynamics, max-normalized trajectories of the 1000 most abundant clonotypes were examined with PCA combined with hierarchical clustering. Each responding clone was given a CD4 or CD8 phenotype based on the CD4+ and CD8+ repertoires, which had been sequenced separately. Through fastp at Q25 and MiXCR, TCRdb rebuilt clones from the public reads, retaining in-frame beta chains. All rows with the same CDR3 protein become a single entry with the most common DNA and genes. For this entry, the V and J calls and clone size follow TCRdb and not the study's own pipeline. The sample profile shows under 300,000 distinct CDR3 sequences; about 15% of them were found once. The ten largest clones represent about 3.5% of the sample.

In its sample, this clonotype was seen a few times. Its antigen remains undetermined. No per-base quality is available; no much larger clone lies one base away. The CDR3 runs 13 amino acids, cysteine and phenylalanine included. The retained sequence is limited to the CDR3, 39 bases, with the frame set at the first base. Looking up the germline V gene yields CDR1 SGHDT and CDR2 YYEEEE. V loses 0 bases, J loses 4 bases, and the germline ends lie 7 bases apart. PBMCs were isolated by Ficoll-Paque density gradient centrifugation. The sequenced sample was PBMCs or a T cell subset sorted from them (not recorded which). This chain joins TRBV5-6 to TRBJ2-5; a tentative D call is TRBD1 (5 bases match). The sequence was obtained from a man aged 18 to 30 who had mild COVID-19 (a few samples of this study predate the infection). The sample titles of this study are shuffled in the database, so cell type and time point are left out; the donor was told from shared clones. The CDR3: CASSLGQRETQYF. The nucleotide sequence is TGTGCCAGCAGCTTGGGACAGAGAGAGACCCAGTACTTC.